What follows are 10 T cell receptor beta chains derived from one specimen sequenced in a study of blood T cell repertoires in COVID-19. Measured with immunoSEQ multiplex PCR; TCRdb has only the in-frame clones, and not every one. Of approximately 150,000 clones in the sample, 88% were seen once. Sequencing was done on a sample of peripheral blood. These receptors all stem from a man aged 45-65 years who had recovered from COVID-19.

The rearrangement uses TRBV27 and TRBJ2-7, with D possibly being TRBD2 (6 bases). The CDR3 length is 14 residues. Per germline, CDR1 MNHEY and CDR2 SMNVEV (reference sequence). With 7 bases removed from V and 1 base from J, the gap between germline ends came to 14 bases. CDR3 region: CASKYRDSSYEQYF. The CDR3 nucleotides read TGTGCCAGCAAATATCGGGACTCGTCCTACGAGCAGTACTTC.

This chain joins TRBV7-3 and TRBJ1-1; TRBD1 agrees at 7 bases. This CDR3 comprises 13 residues. V shed 3 bases, J shed 6 bases, and the junction held 4 bases outside the gene matches. Germline V gene data show CDR1 as SGHTA and CDR2 as FQGTGA. The CDR3 region has the DNA TGTGCCAGCAGCTTTACAGGGGTCCCTGAAGCTTTCTTT. Protein sequence: CASSFTGVPEAFF.

The chain links TRBV7-2 to TRBJ2-7, with 7 positions matching TRBD2. Trimming removed 5 bases from V and 4 bases from J; junction bases left unmatched: 11. The CDR3 has 15 residues. Germline CDR1 reads SGHTA; CDR2 reads FQGNSA. The DNA for the CDR3 is TGTGCCAGCAGCGCGGAGGGACTACCTCAATACGAGCAGTACTTC. Translation gives CASSAEGLPQYEQYF. The whole variable domain, remainder taken from reference TRBV7-2 and TRBJ2-7, is GAGVSQSPSNKVTEKGKDVELRCDPISGHTALYWYRQSLGQGLEFLIYFQGNSAPDKSGLPSDRFSAERTGGSVSTLTIQRTQQEDSAVYLCASSAEGLPQYEQYFGPGTRLTVT.

The V and J genes are TRBV27 and TRBJ2-7; 7 bases line up with TRBD1. This CDR3 is built from 16 residues. Germline V lookup: CDR1 MNHEY, CDR2 SMNVEV (reference sequence). The V segment lost 0 bases and the J segment 2 bases; nucleotides outside the gene matches: 7. This CDR3 is CASSLSPTGKPYEQYF. CDR3 bases: TGTGCCAGCAGTTTATCCCCGACAGGGAAACCCTACGAGCAGTACTTC.

The gene calls are TRBV6-1 and TRBJ2-1; 9 bases line up with TRBD1. V dropped 1 base and J dropped 6; count of bases not matched to a gene: 4. The germline V gene encodes CDR1 MNHNS and CDR2 SASEGT. This CDR3 comprises 15 residues. CDR3 nucleotides: TGTGCCAGCAGTGAAGTGGGGACAGGGTCCAATGAGCAGTTCTTC. As protein: CASSEVGTGSNEQFF.

The gene calls are TRBV5-1 and TRBJ1-2; unclear D gene. The germline gives CDR1 SGHRS, CDR2 YFSETQ. The ends were cut back, 4 bases at V and 0 bases at J, with 7 bases in the middle. CDR3 length: 13 amino acids. The CDR3 is CASSEVTNYGYTF. CDR3 nucleotides: TGCGCCAGCAGCGAGGTCACTAACTATGGCTACACCTTC.

This chain connects TRBV7-2 to TRBJ2-7; 13 bases are shared with TRBD2. The CDR3 has 15 amino acids. Germline trimming cut 6 bases from V and 4 bases from J; bases unmatched to any gene: 6. CDR1 and CDR2 from the germline V gene are SGHTA and FQGNSA. The CDR3 loop is CASRPTSGREYEQYF. As DNA, the CDR3 is TGTGCCAGCAGACCAACTAGCGGGAGGGAGTACGAGCAGTACTTC.

This clone was recorded a few times. A junction end diverges from the germline sequence, so it may reflect a read error. The genes are TRBV12-3 or TRBV12-4 and TRBJ1-3, with 7 bases aligning to TRBD1. The CDR3 is 13 amino acids. CDR3 sequence reads: CASILQGRNTIYF. CDR3 in DNA: TGTGCCAGCATTTTACAGGGGAGAAACACCATATATTTT.

The chain couples TRBV29-1 to TRBJ2-7; 9 nucleotides agree with TRBD1. The CDR3 spans 12 residues. Germline V gene data show CDR1 as SQVTM and CDR2 as ANQGSEA. V gave up 4 bases and J gave up 5 bases; unmatched junction bases: 3. Here the CDR3 reads CSVGTGGHEQYF. The CDR3 bases are TGCAGCGTTGGCACAGGGGGCCACGAGCAGTACTTC.

This sequence joins TRBV7-6 and TRBJ2-3; 7 bases are a match to TRBD1. Germline V CDR1 and CDR2: SGHVS, FNYEAQ. Losses at the gene ends were 1 base for V and 3 bases for J; bases not matched to a gene: 7. The CDR3 consists of 16 residues. The CDR3 DNA follows: TGTGCCAGCAGCTTAGGATCGGGCAGGGGGACAGATACGCAGTATTTT. Translated: CASSLGSGRGTDTQYF. Looking up the rest from reference TRBV7-6 and TRBJ2-3 gives the full variable domain: GAGVSQSPRYKVTKRGQDVALRCDPISGHVSLYWYRQALGQGPEFLTYFNYEAQQDKSGLPNDRFSAERPEGSISTLTIQRTEQRDSAMYRCASSLGSGRGTDTQYFGPGTRLTVL.